Below, 28 T cell receptor beta chains from the same sample are listed, as sequenced in a study of blood T cell repertoires in COVID-19. The method was immunoSEQ multiplex PCR; TCRdb's version includes in-frame clones alone and lacks a portion of them. The sample lists about 270,000 clones, around 86% occurring once. The sample comprised peripheral blood. Source of these receptors: a human donor in a cohort sampled during active COVID-19.

This clone was counted many times. V and J are TRBV4-1 and TRBJ2-1; 10 bases are shared with TRBD2. This CDR3 is built from 15 residues. V shed 2 bases, J shed 6 bases, and the junction held 4 bases outside the gene matches. Germline CDR1 MGHRA, CDR2 YSYEKL. The CDR3 loop is CASSQMGLASNEQFF. The CDR3 DNA reads as TGCGCCAGCAGCCAAATGGGACTAGCGAGCAATGAGCAGTTCTTC.

The chain employs TRBV6-1 and TRBJ2-1, with 7 bases matching TRBD2. With 2 bases clipped from V and 4 bases from J, the junction kept 14 bases outside the gene matches. This CDR3 is 18 amino acids long. Germline V gives CDR1 MNHNS, CDR2 SASEGT. The CDR3 is CASSEWEGQRRLYNEQFF. For the CDR3, the DNA is TGTGCCAGCAGTGAATGGGAGGGCCAGCGACGCCTTTACAATGAGCAGTTCTTC.

V gene TRBV5-1 combines with J gene TRBJ2-3; TRBD2 matches at 10 bases. The CDR3 totals 15 residues. Germline assignment: CDR1 SGHRS and CDR2 YFSETQ. After removal of 5 bases from V and 5 bases from J, the junction contained 8 bases not matched to a gene. CDR3 bases: TGCGCCAGCAGAAATCTAGCGGGAGCTATAGATACGCAGTATTTT. It encodes CASRNLAGAIDTQYF.

The chain couples TRBV5-4 to TRBJ1-1; 7 nucleotides match TRBD1. In germline, CDR1 is SGHNT, CDR2 YYREEE (reference sequence). The V and J ends lost 4 bases and 5 bases, in that order; junction bases with no gene match: 11. CDR3 size: 15 residues. CDR3 sequence: CASSPSRTGGTEAFF. The DNA of the CDR3 is TGTGCCAGCAGCCCTTCTAGGACAGGAGGGACTGAAGCTTTCTTT.

The V and J genes are TRBV30 and TRBJ2-7; TRBD1 matches at 8 bases. With V trimmed by 3 bases and J by 2 bases, 6 bases remained unmatched. CDR3 length: 14 amino acids. Germline CDR1 GTSNPN, CDR2 SVGIG (reference sequence). CDR3: CAWSGQGSTYEQYF. CDR3 bases: TGTGCCTGGAGCGGACAGGGTAGCACCTACGAGCAGTACTTC.

In this sample, this clone turned up a few times. The gene calls are TRBV2 and TRBJ2-1; no clear D gene. Germline V CDR1 and CDR2: SNHLY, FYNNEI. The CDR3 consists of 12 residues. V lost 1 base to trimming and J lost 9 bases, with 7 bases between them. In DNA form, the CDR3 reads TGTGCCAGCAGTGAAGTGGGCGTTGAGCAGTTCTTC. It is translated as CASSEVGVEQFF.

This clone was found once. The gene calls are TRBV11-3 and TRBJ2-7; D unresolved. Germline V gene data show CDR1 as SGHNT and CDR2 as YENEEA. The CDR3 is 15 amino acids. Trimming cost V 1 base and J 0 bases, with 10 bases left between them. The CDR3 loop reads CASSLGSASSYEQYF. CDR3 DNA: TGTGCCAGCAGCTTAGGAAGCGCGAGCTCCTACGAGCAGTACTTC. The variable domain in full, with the rest retrieved from reference TRBV11-3 and TRBJ2-7, is EAGVVQSPRYKIIEKKQPVAFWCNPISGHNTLYWYLQNLGQGPELLIRYENEEAVDDSQLPKDRFSAERLKGVDSTLKIQPAELGDSAVYLCASSLGSASSYEQYFGPGTRLTVT.

The gene calls are TRBV27 and TRBJ2-7, with D unclear. Germline lookup yields CDR1 MNHEY and CDR2 SMNVEV (reference sequence). This CDR3 comprises 13 residues. Between the trimmed V and J ends, which lost 2 bases and 5 bases, there was a span of 10 bases. CDR3: CASSLVARDEQYF. The CDR3 coding sequence is TGTGCCAGCAGTTTAGTAGCACGGGACGAGCAGTACTTC.

V and J are TRBV6-5 and TRBJ1-5; no firm D call. Between the trimmed V and J ends, which lost 6 bases and 3 bases, there was a span of 15 bases. The CDR3 contains 15 residues. CDR1 MNHEY and CDR2 SVGAGI come from the germline V gene. The DNA of the CDR3 is TGTGCCAGCAGGGCCTTCGGGGTGCCCAATCAGCCCCAGCATTTT. Its translation is CASRAFGVPNQPQHF.

The CDR3 is CASSLIAGPGTEAFF. The CDR3 bases are TGTGCCAGCAGCTTGATTGCAGGGCCTGGCACTGAAGCTTTCTTT. The chain carries TRBV5-5 and TRBJ1-1; D possibly corresponds to TRBD1 (5 bases). Germline V lookup: CDR1 SGHKS, CDR2 YYEKEE (reference sequence). V lost 1 base, J lost 4 bases, and 14 bases lay in between. The CDR3 totals 15 residues.

The chain combines TRBV30 with TRBJ2-6; no clear D. The CDR3 is made up of 12 amino acids. Germline loops: CDR1 GTSNPN, CDR2 SVGIG (reference sequence). Between the trimmed V and J ends, which lost 5 bases and 4 bases, there was a span of 6 bases. CDR3 sequence (DNA): TGTGCCTGGGAATCAGGGGCCAACGTCCTGACTTTC. Amino acids: CAWESGANVLTF. Complete variable domain (other parts from reference TRBV30 and TRBJ2-6): SQTIHQWPATLVQPVGSPLSLECTVEGTSNPNLYWYRQAAGRGLQLLFYSVGIGQISSEVPQNLSASRPQDRQFILSSKKLLLSDSGFYLCAWESGANVLTFGAGSRLTVL.

The chain links TRBV7-2 to TRBJ1-2; 8 bases line up with TRBD1. V was clipped by 7 bases and J by 2 bases; unmatched bases: 9. Germline-derived CDR1 and CDR2 are SGHTA and FQGNSA. The CDR3 loop spans 15 amino acids. CDR3 protein: CASTLGRTGNYGYTF. The DNA of the CDR3 is TGTGCCAGCACTTTAGGGAGGACAGGGAACTATGGCTACACCTTC.

Written as DNA, the CDR3 is TGTGCCAGCACCCCTGGGAGGGGCAACATTCAGTACTTC. Translation: CASTPGRGNIQYF. The chain couples TRBV3-1 (or the pseudogene TRBV3-2) to TRBJ2-4; TRBD2 agrees at 7 bases. Germline V gene sequence: CDR1 LGHDT, CDR2 YNNKEL (reference sequence). CDR3 length equals 13 residues. Trimming at V came to 7 bases and at J to 7 bases, leaving 7 bases not matched to a gene.

V is TRBV30 and J is TRBJ2-4, with D tentatively TRBD2 (5 bases). Germline assignment: CDR1 GTSNPN and CDR2 SVGIG (reference sequence). With 2 bases removed from V and 3 bases from J, the gap between germline ends came to 14 bases. CDR3 size: 15 residues. The CDR3: CAWSSDLGVKNIQYF. The CDR3 DNA follows: TGTGCCTGGAGTTCAGACCTCGGGGTCAAAAACATTCAGTACTTC.

V gene TRBV7-2 combines with J gene TRBJ1-2, with 9 bases fitting TRBD1. The CDR3 extends over 14 amino acids. Germline V gives CDR1 SGHTA, CDR2 FQGNSA. After removal of 5 bases from V and 7 bases from J, the junction contained 8 bases not matched to a gene. The CDR3: CASSAGTGPLGYTF. The CDR3 coding sequence is TGTGCCAGCAGCGCAGGGACAGGGCCACTTGGCTACACCTTC.

The chain carries TRBV28 and TRBJ1-2; D is possibly TRBD1 (5 bases). Germline lookup yields CDR1 MDHEN and CDR2 SYDVKM. The CDR3 is made up of 11 amino acids. With 10 bases removed from V and 8 bases from J, the gap between germline ends came to 14 bases. CDR3: CATGAGMGYTF. Here the CDR3 DNA reads TGTGCCACCGGCGCAGGGATGGGCTACACCTTC.

This clone appeared a few times. J is TRBJ2-2 and V is TRBV19, with 10 positions matching TRBD2. Per germline, CDR1 LNHDA and CDR2 SQIVND (reference sequence). Trimming cost V 11 bases and J 0 bases; bases outside gene matches: 18. The CDR3 totals 19 residues. DNA of the CDR3: TGTGCCGAACTCCGTCCTAGCGGGAGATACCCCGCGAACACCGGGGAGCTGTTTTTT. Protein sequence: CAELRPSGRYPANTGELFF.

This chain joins TRBV10-3 and TRBJ2-5; D possibly corresponds to TRBD2 (5 bases). CDR1 and CDR2 from the germline V gene are ENHRY and SYGVKD. This CDR3 comprises 15 residues. Trimming removed 3 bases from V and 1 base from J, with 12 bases in between. In nucleotides, the CDR3 is TGTGCCATCAGTGATCCCATGGCGGGCCAAGAGACCCAGTACTTC. Translating it yields CAISDPMAGQETQYF.

This clone showed up just a few times. The chain joins TRBV5-1 to TRBJ1-2; weak D call: TRBD1 (5 bases). V was trimmed by 4 bases and J by 5 bases, leaving 15 bases between them. The CDR3 has 14 amino acids. Germline lookup yields CDR1 SGHRS and CDR2 YFSETQ. In nucleotides, the CDR3 is TGCGCCAGCAGCCCACAAGGGGCTAGGTATGGCTACACCTTC. It translates to CASSPQGARYGYTF.

V gene TRBV5-1 combines with J gene TRBJ1-1; a possible D gene is TRBD1 (5 bases). Trimming cost V 2 bases and J 7 bases, with 15 bases left between them. Germline V gene lookup returns CDR1 SGHRS and CDR2 YFSETQ. This CDR3 has 14 residues. The CDR3 DNA follows: TGCGCCAGCAGCTTCGGACAAGCTGGCGGTGAAGCTTTCTTT. Amino acid sequence: CASSFGQAGGEAFF.

The chain is built from TRBV11-2 and TRBJ2-1, with D tentatively TRBD1 (5 bases). The CDR3 runs to 17 residues. The V and J ends lost 1 base and 10 bases respectively, with 23 bases between them. Germline V gene sequence: CDR1 SGHAT, CDR2 FQNNGV. The CDR3 here is CASSLVGPRGQQSEQFF. The CDR3 DNA reads as TGTGCCAGCAGCTTAGTAGGACCAAGGGGCCAACAATCAGAGCAGTTCTTC.

V usage is TRBV9 and J usage is TRBJ2-7, with TRBD1 matching over 9 bases. In germline, CDR1 is SGDLS, CDR2 YYNGEE. The CDR3 runs 14 residues. Germline trimming cut 4 bases from V and 5 bases from J; bases unmatched to any gene: 7. The CDR3 loop reads CASSTTGGTHEQYF. CDR3 sequence (DNA): TGTGCCAGCAGCACGACAGGGGGGACCCACGAGCAGTACTTC.

The rearrangement links TRBV6-5 to TRBJ1-1; no reliable D call. The CDR3 loop spans 16 amino acids. V dropped 0 bases and J dropped 1 base, with 12 bases sitting between them. Germline V gene lookup returns CDR1 MNHEY and CDR2 SVGAGI. The chain's CDR3 is CASSYSGTGRNTEAFF. CDR3 bases: TGTGCCAGCAGTTACTCGGGTACGGGGAGGAACACTGAAGCTTTCTTT.

The CDR3 sequence is CASTDYTDTQYF. The CDR3 region has the DNA TGTGCCAGCACTGACTACACAGATACGCAGTATTTT. The V call is TRBV28, the J call TRBJ2-3, with D possibly being TRBD2 (5 bases). Per the germline V gene, CDR1 is MDHEN and CDR2 is SYDVKM. The CDR3 contains 12 residues. V dropped 7 bases and J dropped 2 bases, with 7 bases sitting between them.

The V gene is TRBV28, the J gene TRBJ2-1; 11 nucleotides match TRBD2. The CDR3 runs to 20 residues. V lost 6 bases to trimming and J lost 2 bases; unmatched junction nucleotides: 18. Germline CDR1 MDHEN, CDR2 SYDVKM. The CDR3 nucleotides read TGTGCCAGCAGAGGATGGGGCGGGCTAGCGGGAGGAGTCACCTACAATGAGCAGTTCTTC. Translation gives CASRGWGGLAGGVTYNEQFF. The whole variable domain, filled in from reference TRBV28 and TRBJ2-1, reads DVKVTQSSRYLVKRTGEKVFLECVQDMDHENMFWYRQDPGLGLRLIYFSYDVKMKEKGDIPEGYSVSREKKERFSLILESASTNQTSMYLCASRGWGGLAGGVTYNEQFFGPGTRLTVL.

Only a few counts were recorded for this clone. This chain links TRBV7-9 with TRBJ2-5; 7 nucleotides align to TRBD1. CDR3 length: 14 amino acids. With 6 bases clipped from V and 7 bases from J, the junction kept 11 bases outside the gene matches. Germline CDR1 SEHNR, CDR2 FQNEAQ (reference sequence). In DNA form, the CDR3 reads TGTGCCAGCAGTTCACCGGGACAGCGGTGGACCCAGTACTTC. It specifies CASSSPGQRWTQYF.

About this clone: An end of the junction differs from the germline gene, which may be a read error. The chain couples TRBV3-1 (or the pseudogene TRBV3-2) to TRBJ2-7; possible D gene TRBD1, 6 bases. The germline V gene encodes CDR1 LGHDT and CDR2 YNNKEL (reference sequence). CDR3 length equals 12 residues. CDR3 nucleotide sequence: TGTGCCAGCAGCCAGCCTAGTGGGACACCCATCTTC. Amino acid sequence: CASSQPSGTPIF.

The rearrangement uses TRBV27 and TRBJ2-7; TRBD1 aligns across 12 bases. CDR1 MNHEY and CDR2 SMNVEV come from the germline V gene (reference sequence). The trim removed 11 bases at V and 7 bases at J, leaving 15 bases unmatched. This CDR3 has 15 amino acids. The CDR3: CASAGQGAIGFEQYF. The CDR3 nucleotides read TGTGCCTCAGCGGGACAGGGGGCCATCGGTTTTGAGCAGTACTTC.